Each of the 32 T cell receptor beta chains below was sequenced from the same sample in a study of blood T cell repertoires in COVID-19. Produced via immunoSEQ multiplex PCR; TCRdb's table is partial and in-frame only. The data hold fewer than 500,000 clones, with 88% observed a single time. Sequencing was carried out using PBMCs or T cells enriched from blood (not recorded which). The receptor source for this set is a woman aged 25 to 39 with acute COVID-19.

The rearrangement links TRBV24-1 to TRBJ2-1, with 11 bases that match TRBD2. Per germline, CDR1 KGHDR and CDR2 SFDVKD. CDR3 length equals 15 residues. The junction had 5 bases not matched to a gene; V was cut back by 3 bases and J by 8 bases. The CDR3 nucleotides read TGTGCCACCAGTGATCAGTCGACTAGCGGGGATGAGCAGTTCTTC. Its translation is CATSDQSTSGDEQFF.

CDR3 sequence reads: CASSLAGGLSYEQYF. The DNA of the CDR3 is TGTGCCAGCAGCTTAGCGGGGGGACTCTCCTACGAGCAGTACTTC. This chain connects TRBV7-6 to TRBJ2-7, with D tentatively TRBD2 (6 bases). This CDR3 is built from 15 residues. In germline, CDR1 is SGHVS, CDR2 FNYEAQ. V lost 0 bases to trimming and J lost 0 bases, with 9 bases between them. The full variable domain, its missing parts supplied by reference TRBV7-6 and TRBJ2-7, is GAGVSQSPRYKVTKRGQDVALRCDPISGHVSLYWYRQALGQGPEFLTYFNYEAQQDKSGLPNDRFSAERPEGSISTLTIQRTEQRDSAMYRCASSLAGGLSYEQYFGPGTRLTVT.

The genes are TRBV6-4 and TRBJ1-5; 8 nucleotides line up with TRBD1. In germline, CDR1 is MRHNA, CDR2 SNTAGT. V lost 5 bases to trimming and J lost 7 bases; unmatched junction nucleotides: 7. CDR3 length: 14 residues. In nucleotides, the CDR3 is TGTGCCAGCAGTCTCAGGGGGCGCAGGCAGCCCCAGCATTTT. Its translation is CASSLRGRRQPQHF.

V is TRBV18 and J is TRBJ2-1; possible D gene TRBD2, 6 bases. The CDR3 contains 17 residues. The V and J ends lost 1 base and 2 bases respectively, with 15 bases between them. From germline, CDR1 is KGHSH and CDR2 LQKENI. The CDR3 DNA reads TGTGCCAGCTCACCACGAGAAACGGGGGAGACCTACAATGAGCAGTTCTTC. Protein: CASSPRETGETYNEQFF.

This clone was seen a few times. The CDR3 here is CASSPPAPNTGELFF. The CDR3 nucleotides read TGTGCCAGCTCACCACCGGCACCCAACACCGGGGAGCTGTTTTTT. The V call is TRBV18, the J call TRBJ2-2; unclear D gene. V lost 0 bases to trimming and J lost 2 bases, with 7 bases between them. The CDR3 runs to 15 residues. Germline values: CDR1 KGHSH, CDR2 LQKENI.

CDR3 sequence (DNA): TGTGCTAGTGGTTTGGTACGTGACGGGAGAACTAGCACAGATACGCAGTATTTT. Translation gives CASGLVRDGRTSTDTQYF. The rearrangement links TRBV12-5 to TRBJ2-3, with a possible D match to TRBD2 (6 bases). The germline V gene has CDR1 LGHNT and CDR2 FRNRAP. The CDR3 spans 18 residues. The germline V and J ends were trimmed by 0 bases and 0 bases, with 16 bases remaining between them.

The chain employs TRBV10-3 and TRBJ2-1; 11 bases are a match to TRBD2. V dropped 6 bases and J dropped 1; count of bases not matched to a gene: 5. The CDR3 spans 16 residues. Germline-derived CDR1 and CDR2 are ENHRY and SYGVKD. The CDR3 sequence is CAIRNSGGASYNEQFF. CDR3 DNA sequence: TGTGCCATCAGAAATAGCGGGGGGGCTTCCTACAATGAGCAGTTCTTC.

V gene TRBV10-1 combines with J gene TRBJ1-6; TRBD1 is a possible D gene (5 bases). Between the trimmed V and J ends, which lost 3 bases and 7 bases, there was a span of 10 bases. The CDR3 covers 14 residues. Germline assignment: CDR1 WNHNN and CDR2 SYGVQD (reference sequence). The CDR3 region is CASSEVDSNSPLHF. CDR3 DNA: TGCGCCAGCAGTGAAGTTGACAGCAATTCACCCCTCCACTTT.

The rearrangement joins TRBV2 to TRBJ1-5; 11 positions match TRBD1. The CDR3 totals 18 residues. Germline CDR1 reads SNHLY; CDR2 reads FYNNEI. The V gene end was trimmed by 8 bases and the J gene end by 2 bases; junction bases not matched to a gene: 14. The CDR3 coding sequence is TGTGCCAGCGGGTTTGGACAGGGGGCGGGTCGTGGCAATCAGCCCCAGCATTTT. It encodes CASGFGQGAGRGNQPQHF.

This clone is a singleton in its sample. The CDR3 spells CASSPGSSYNSPLHF. In DNA, the CDR3 is TGCGCCAGCAGCCCGGGAAGCTCCTATAATTCACCCCTCCACTTT. The rearrangement links TRBV5-1 to TRBJ1-6, with D unclear. In germline, CDR1 is SGHRS, CDR2 YFSETQ. This CDR3 has 15 residues. The ends were cut back, 4 bases at V and 0 bases at J, with 8 bases in the middle.

Worth noting for this clone: The germline gene is not matched at one end of the junction; a read error may be the cause. CDR3 sequence: CASNQEGWRGQTQYF. Here the CDR3 DNA reads TGCGCCAGCAACCAAGAAGGATGGAGGGGCCAGACCCAGTACTTC. This chain links TRBV4-3 with TRBJ2-5; D is perhaps TRBD2 (6 bases). Germline loops: CDR1 LGHNA, CDR2 YSLEER. The CDR3 extends over 15 amino acids.

The chain links TRBV2 to TRBJ2-6, with no clear D. V gave up 3 bases and J gave up 0 bases, with 12 bases separating them. The germline V gene encodes CDR1 SNHLY and CDR2 FYNNEI. CDR3 size: 17 residues. The CDR3 here is CASSESIVYSGANVLTF. The CDR3 DNA is TGTGCCAGCAGTGAGTCGATAGTCTACTCTGGGGCCAACGTCCTGACTTTC.

The chain carries TRBV5-5 and TRBJ1-6; 10 positions agree with TRBD1. J was trimmed by 5 bases and V by 4 bases; bases with no gene match: 0. Germline-derived CDR1 and CDR2 are SGHKS and YYEKEE (reference sequence). The CDR3 has 14 amino acids. DNA of the CDR3: TGTGCCAGCAGCGGGACAGGGGATAATTCACCCCTCCACTTT. Amino acids: CASSGTGDNSPLHF.

This rearrangement joins TRBV18 to TRBJ1-2; perhaps TRBD1 as D (6 bases). Germline loops: CDR1 KGHSH, CDR2 LQKENI. Trimming cost V 5 bases and J 3 bases, with 10 bases left between them. This CDR3 comprises 13 residues. The CDR3 bases are TGTGCCAGCTCAGCAGGGGTCGACTATGGCTACACCTTC. This codes for CASSAGVDYGYTF.

The chain links TRBV4-1 to TRBJ1-6; D gene ambiguous. The germline V and J ends were trimmed by 0 bases and 10 bases, with 7 bases remaining between them. The CDR3 loop spans 13 amino acids. Germline V gives CDR1 MGHRA, CDR2 YSYEKL. The CDR3 nucleotides read TGCGCCAGCAGCCAAGAGGGGAGATCACCCCTCCACTTT. This sequence encodes CASSQEGRSPLHF.

This clone was counted once. V is TRBV4-2 and J is TRBJ2-7; D might be TRBD2 (6 bases). This CDR3 has 15 residues. V shed 1 base and J shed 0 bases, with 10 bases lying between them. Germline V gene data show CDR1 as LGHNA and CDR2 as YNFKEQ. The CDR3 region is CASSQVAGISYEQYF. The DNA of the CDR3 is TGTGCCAGCAGCCAAGTCGCGGGGATCTCCTACGAGCAGTACTTC.

V gene TRBV5-1 combines with J gene TRBJ1-1; 9 bases line up with TRBD1. The germline CDR1 and CDR2 sequences are SGHRS and YFSETQ. CDR3 length equals 17 residues. The V and J ends lost 4 bases and 0 bases, in that order; junction bases with no gene match: 10. As DNA, the CDR3 is TGCGCCAGCAGCAGACCCGGGACAGGGCCCATGAACACTGAAGCTTTCTTT. It translates to CASSRPGTGPMNTEAFF.

This clone was detected a few times. V is TRBV29-1 and J is TRBJ2-2; 8 bases agree with TRBD1. V shed 4 bases and J 5 bases; nucleotides not matched to a gene: 6. From germline, CDR1 is SQVTM and CDR2 ANQGSEA. The CDR3 spans 14 residues. The CDR3 nucleotides read TGCAGCGTTGGGCAGGGGGCTTATACCGGGGAGCTGTTTTTT. This codes for CSVGQGAYTGELFF.

The V gene is TRBV5-1, the J gene TRBJ2-2, with 12 positions matching TRBD2. The V and J ends lost 1 base and 1 base, in that order; junction bases with no gene match: 8. The germline V gene has CDR1 SGHRS and CDR2 YFSETQ. CDR3 size: 19 residues. CDR3 in DNA: TGCGCCAGCAGCTTGTCTGTGACTAGCGGGGGATTGAACACCGGGGAGCTGTTTTTT. Protein product: CASSLSVTSGGLNTGELFF.

The chain uses TRBV7-3 and TRBJ1-1; D unresolved. This CDR3 has 15 residues. V was trimmed by 3 bases and J by 1 base, leaving 12 bases between them. Per germline, CDR1 SGHTA and CDR2 FQGTGA. The CDR3 region has the DNA TGTGCCAGCAGCTTTCGGGGTTCAAGGAACACTGAAGCTTTCTTT. Encoded protein: CASSFRGSRNTEAFF.

The chain employs TRBV30 and TRBJ1-2; 9 bases line up with TRBD1. J lost 8 bases, V lost 1 base, and 11 bases had no gene match. The CDR3 has 15 residues. Germline V gene data show CDR1 as GTSNPN and CDR2 as SVGIG (reference sequence). In DNA, the CDR3 is TGTGCCTGGAGTGCCCACAGGGGGCTAATCGGAGGCTACACCTTC. Translation gives CAWSAHRGLIGGYTF.

The J gene is TRBJ2-7, the V gene TRBV24-1, with 10 nucleotides matching TRBD1. The CDR3 covers 14 residues. CDR1 is KGHDR and CDR2 is SFDVKD in the germline V gene. The V and J ends lost 3 bases and 6 bases, in that order; junction bases with no gene match: 4. CDR3 DNA sequence: TGTGCCACCAGTGATCCGGGACAGGGGCGCGAGCAGTACTTC. It translates to CATSDPGQGREQYF.

In this sample, this clone turned up once. The chain joins TRBV30 to TRBJ1-1; TRBD1 matches 7 bases. The CDR3 extends over 13 amino acids. Germline CDR1 reads GTSNPN; CDR2 reads SVGIG (reference sequence). The V segment lost 2 bases and the J segment 6 bases; nucleotides outside the gene matches: 6. CDR3 region: CAWSSQGGAEAFF. The CDR3 region has the DNA TGTGCCTGGAGTTCTCAGGGGGGAGCTGAAGCTTTCTTT.

This chain uses TRBV7-9 with TRBJ1-2, with TRBD1 identical over 11 bases. CDR1 and CDR2 from the germline V gene are SEHNR and FQNEAQ (reference sequence). There are 15 residues in the CDR3. V trimming: 5 bases; J trimming: 4 bases; junction bases outside the gene matches: 6. CDR3 amino acids: CASSLGQGARYGYTF. The CDR3 coding sequence is TGTGCCAGCAGCCTAGGACAGGGGGCTCGCTATGGCTACACCTTC.

V is TRBV7-2 and J is TRBJ1-6; D is ambiguous. Germline CDR1 SGHTA, CDR2 FQGNSA. The CDR3 sequence is 12 residues long. Trimming left V 5 bases short and J 4 bases short, with 3 bases between. The CDR3 DNA reads TGTGCCAGCAGCATATATAATTCACCCCTCCACTTT. It specifies CASSIYNSPLHF.

The chain carries TRBV6-5 and TRBJ1-1; D is undetermined. The CDR3 is 13 amino acids. Trimming pared 5 bases from V and 0 bases from J, leaving 7 bases between. Germline V gene data show CDR1 as MNHEY and CDR2 as SVGAGI. In nucleotides, the CDR3 is TGTGCCAGCAGTCGAACAGTGAACACTGAAGCTTTCTTT. Its protein is CASSRTVNTEAFF.

The chain employs TRBV7-8 and TRBJ2-5; possibly TRBD2 for D (6 bases). Between the trimmed V and J ends, which lost 3 bases and 7 bases, there was a span of 15 bases. Germline-derived CDR1 and CDR2 are SGHVS and FQNEAQ. This CDR3 contains 14 residues. CDR3: CASSFPWGEATQYF. The CDR3 nucleotides are TGTGCCAGCAGCTTTCCTTGGGGGGAAGCGACCCAGTACTTC.

The V gene is TRBV27, the J gene TRBJ1-4; TRBD1 might be the D (5 bases). CDR3 length: 14 amino acids. Trimming pared 6 bases from V and 6 bases from J, leaving 14 bases between. The germline V gene has CDR1 MNHEY and CDR2 SMNVEV (reference sequence). CDR3 residues: CASSVKGLDEKLFF. For the CDR3, the DNA is TGTGCCAGCAGCGTAAAGGGGCTCGATGAAAAACTGTTTTTT.

The count of this clone is one. CDR3 region: CASSQDDGRGKHGYTF. As DNA, the CDR3 is TGTGCCAGCAGCCAAGATGACGGCAGGGGGAAACATGGCTACACCTTC. V is TRBV3-1 (or the pseudogene TRBV3-2) and J is TRBJ1-2; 7 bases match TRBD1. Germline CDR1 is LGHDT and CDR2 is YNNKEL (reference sequence). The junction had 10 bases not matched to a gene; V was cut back by 0 bases and J by 6 bases. The CDR3 covers 16 residues.

The gene calls are TRBV7-2 and TRBJ1-1, with TRBD1 matching 7 bases. Per germline, CDR1 SGHTA and CDR2 FQGNSA. This CDR3 region has 15 residues. Germline trimming cut 5 bases from V and 4 bases from J; bases unmatched to any gene: 10. DNA for the CDR3: TGTGCCAGCAGCACTCAGAGGGGGCCGGGCACTGAAGCTTTCTTT. Residues: CASSTQRGPGTEAFF.

The genes are TRBV5-1 and TRBJ2-3, with D perhaps TRBD2 (6 bases). The CDR3 covers 12 residues. Germline V gives CDR1 SGHRS, CDR2 YFSETQ. The V and J ends lost 4 bases and 10 bases respectively, with 13 bases between them. CDR3 residues: CASSIGGGAQYF. The CDR3 DNA sequence: TGCGCCAGCAGCATTGGCGGCGGGGCGCAGTATTTT.

The chain recombines TRBV5-1 with TRBJ2-7, with 7 nucleotides matching TRBD2. V gave up 0 bases and J gave up 4 bases; unmatched junction bases: 4. From germline, CDR1 is SGHRS and CDR2 YFSETQ. CDR3 length: 14 amino acids. CDR3 sequence: CASSLVAGVYEQYF. In DNA, the CDR3 is TGCGCCAGCAGCTTGGTCGCGGGGGTGTACGAGCAGTACTTC.